What follows describes a single T cell receptor (beta chain). Using immunoSEQ multiplex PCR, the repertoire was profiled, and TCRdb retains in-frame clones only, with some absent. Among tens of thousands of clones listed, around 95% were seen once. The data stem from a study of T cell changes during pregnancy in multiple sclerosis. The ends lost 7 bases at V and 2 bases at J; junction bases unmatched: 5. From germline, CDR1 is LNHDA and CDR2 SQIVND (reference sequence). The CDR3 extends over 14 amino acids. The material was peripheral blood, obtained in the third trimester of pregnancy. This sequence joins TRBV19 and TRBJ2-5; 9 bases fit TRBD2. The sequence was obtained from a female donor in good health, enrolled as a control in a pregnancy study. This chain's CDR3 is CASKESGRQETQYF. Here the CDR3 DNA reads TGTGCCAGTAAGGAGAGCGGGAGGCAAGAGACCCAGTACTTC.